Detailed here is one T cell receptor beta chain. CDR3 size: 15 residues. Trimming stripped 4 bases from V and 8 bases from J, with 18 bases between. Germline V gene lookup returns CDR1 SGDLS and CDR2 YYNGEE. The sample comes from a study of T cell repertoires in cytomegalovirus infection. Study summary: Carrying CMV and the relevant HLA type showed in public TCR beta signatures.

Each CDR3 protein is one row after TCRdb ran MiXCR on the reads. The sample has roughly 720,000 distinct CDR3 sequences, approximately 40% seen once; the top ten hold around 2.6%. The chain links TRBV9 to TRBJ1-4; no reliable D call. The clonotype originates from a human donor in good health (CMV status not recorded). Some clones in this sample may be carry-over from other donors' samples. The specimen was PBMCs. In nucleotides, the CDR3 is TGTGCCAGCAGCACCCGCCCGGGCCTCGGCGAAAAACTGTTTTTT. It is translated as CASSTRPGLGEKLFF. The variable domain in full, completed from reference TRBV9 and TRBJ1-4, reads DSGVTQTPKHLITATGQRVTLRCSPRSGDLSVYWYQQSLDQGLQFLIQYYNGEERAKGNILERFSAQQFPDLHSELNLSSLELGDSALYFCASSTRPGLGEKLFFGSGTQLSVL.